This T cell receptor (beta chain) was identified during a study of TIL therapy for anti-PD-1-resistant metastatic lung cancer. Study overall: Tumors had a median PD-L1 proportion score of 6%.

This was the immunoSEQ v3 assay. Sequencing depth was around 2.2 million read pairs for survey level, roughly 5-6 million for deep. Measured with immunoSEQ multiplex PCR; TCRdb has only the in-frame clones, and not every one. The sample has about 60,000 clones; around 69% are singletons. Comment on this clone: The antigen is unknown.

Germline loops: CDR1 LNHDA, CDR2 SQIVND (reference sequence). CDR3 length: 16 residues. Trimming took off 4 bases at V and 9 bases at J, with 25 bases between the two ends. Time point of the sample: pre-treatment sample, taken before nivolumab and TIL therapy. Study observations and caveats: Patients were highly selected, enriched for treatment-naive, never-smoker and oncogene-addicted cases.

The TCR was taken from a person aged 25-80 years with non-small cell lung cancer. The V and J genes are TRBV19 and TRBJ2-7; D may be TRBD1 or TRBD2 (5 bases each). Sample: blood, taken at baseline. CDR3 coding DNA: TGTGCCAGTAGTACCTCCCAAATGTCGGGACCCTCGTGGCAGTACTTC. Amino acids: CASSTSQMSGPSWQYF.